Given below is one TCR beta chain in context. Its antigen is currently unknown. After removal of 2 bases from V and 0 bases from J, the junction contained 10 bases not matched to a gene. The CDR3 has 19 amino acids. The sample originates from a study of cytomegalovirus exposure and HLA in healthy donors. Primers: 60 Vbeta forward and 13 Jbeta reverse. The repertoire was sequenced with immunoSEQ multiplex PCR; TCRdb's copy has only in-frame clones and lacks some. The table has more than 140,000 clones, over 60% seen once. Donors sampled were nominally healthy, though unrecorded immune exposures were likely. Study-wide results and limits: With later analysis, a missense DCLRE1C variant became linked to TCR beta V- and J-gene trimming. Cytomegalovirus association was assigned to about 150 TCR beta chains.

The source material was PBMCs. The chain links TRBV23-1 to TRBJ2-6, with 7 bases lining up with TRBD1. TRBV23-1 qualifies as an ORF whose function is uncertain. The TCR was taken from a woman aged 25-40 years in good health and CMV-seropositive. CDR3 nucleotide sequence: TGCGCCAGCAGTCAAATCTCGGGACAGTTGAGCTCTGGGGCCAACGTCCTGACTTTC. This translates into CASSQISGQLSSGANVLTF.